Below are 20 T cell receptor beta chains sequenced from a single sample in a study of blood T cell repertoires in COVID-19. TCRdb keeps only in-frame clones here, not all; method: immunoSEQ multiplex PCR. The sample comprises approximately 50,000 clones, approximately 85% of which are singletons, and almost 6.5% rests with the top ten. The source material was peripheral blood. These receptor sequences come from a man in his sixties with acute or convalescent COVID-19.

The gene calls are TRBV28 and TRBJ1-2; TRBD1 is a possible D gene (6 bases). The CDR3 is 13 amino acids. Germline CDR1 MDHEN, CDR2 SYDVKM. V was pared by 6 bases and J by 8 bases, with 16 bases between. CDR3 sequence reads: CASRGRTALGYTF. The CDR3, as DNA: TGTGCCAGCAGAGGACGGACAGCTTTAGGCTACACCTTC.

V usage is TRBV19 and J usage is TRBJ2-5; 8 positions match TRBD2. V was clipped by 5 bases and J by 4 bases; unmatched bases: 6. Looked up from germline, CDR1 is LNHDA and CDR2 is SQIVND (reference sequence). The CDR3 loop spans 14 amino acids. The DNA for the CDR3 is TGTGCCAGTAGTGCTATAGCGGGAAGAGAGACCCAGTACTTC. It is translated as CASSAIAGRETQYF.

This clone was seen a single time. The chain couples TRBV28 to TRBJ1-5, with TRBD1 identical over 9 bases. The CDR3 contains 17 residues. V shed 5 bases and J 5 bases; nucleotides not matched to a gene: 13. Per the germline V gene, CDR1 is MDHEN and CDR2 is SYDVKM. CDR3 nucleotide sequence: TGTGCCAGCAGTACACCCCCGGGACAGGGTGGGGATCAGCCCCAGCATTTT. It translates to CASSTPPGQGGDQPQHF.

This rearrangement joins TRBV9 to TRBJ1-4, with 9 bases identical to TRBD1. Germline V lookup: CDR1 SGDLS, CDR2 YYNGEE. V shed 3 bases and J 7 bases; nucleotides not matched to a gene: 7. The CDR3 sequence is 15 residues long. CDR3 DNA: TGTGCCAGCAGCGCCAGACAGGGGGTGACTGAAAAACTGTTTTTT. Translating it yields CASSARQGVTEKLFF.

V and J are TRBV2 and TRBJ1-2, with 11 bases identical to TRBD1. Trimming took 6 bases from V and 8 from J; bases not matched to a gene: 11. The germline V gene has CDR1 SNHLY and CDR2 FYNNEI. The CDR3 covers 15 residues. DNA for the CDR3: TGTGCCAGCAGGGCAGGTGGACAGGGGGCAAGAGGCTACACCTTC. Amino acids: CASRAGGQGARGYTF.

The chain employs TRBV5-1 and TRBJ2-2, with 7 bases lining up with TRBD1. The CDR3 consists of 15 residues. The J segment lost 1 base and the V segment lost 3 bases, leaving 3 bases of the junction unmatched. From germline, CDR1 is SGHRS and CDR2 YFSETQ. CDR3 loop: CASSSGQLNTGELFF. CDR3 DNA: TGCGCCAGCAGCTCGGGACAGTTGAACACCGGGGAGCTGTTTTTT.

The CDR3 spells CAWSFQSGNTIYF. The CDR3 bases are TGTGCCTGGAGTTTCCAATCTGGAAACACCATATATTTT. J is TRBJ1-3 and V is TRBV30, with unresolved D. Deletions cut 2 bases from V and 1 base from J, with 6 bases between. Germline CDR1 GTSNPN, CDR2 SVGIG (reference sequence). This CDR3 comprises 13 residues.

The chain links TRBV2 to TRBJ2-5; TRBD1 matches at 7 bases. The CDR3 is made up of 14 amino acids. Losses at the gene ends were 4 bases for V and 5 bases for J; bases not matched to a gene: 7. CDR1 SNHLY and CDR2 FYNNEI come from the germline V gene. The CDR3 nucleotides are TGTGCCAGCAGTGGACAGGGCCTGAGGGAGACCCAGTACTTC. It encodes CASSGQGLRETQYF.

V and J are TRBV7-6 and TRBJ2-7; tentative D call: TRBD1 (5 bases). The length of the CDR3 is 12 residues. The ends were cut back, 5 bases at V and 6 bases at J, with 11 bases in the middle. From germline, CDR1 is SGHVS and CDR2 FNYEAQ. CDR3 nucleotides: TGTGCCAGCAGCCAGGGCTTTGCCGAGCAGTACTTC. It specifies CASSQGFAEQYF.

In DNA, the CDR3 is TGTGCCAGTAGTATCGGGTTACGGTACTTC. This sequence encodes CASSIGLRYF. The chain links TRBV19 to TRBJ2-7; D is unclear. The V end lost 3 bases, the J end lost 12 bases, and 9 bases lay between the germline ends. CDR1 is LNHDA, CDR2 SQIVND, per germline (reference sequence). The length of the CDR3 is 10 residues.

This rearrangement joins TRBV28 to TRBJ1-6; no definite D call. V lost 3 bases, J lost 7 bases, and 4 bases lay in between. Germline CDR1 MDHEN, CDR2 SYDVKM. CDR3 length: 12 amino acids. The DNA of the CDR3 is TGTGCCAGCAGTTTGCGGAATTCACCCCTCCACTTT. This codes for CASSLRNSPLHF.

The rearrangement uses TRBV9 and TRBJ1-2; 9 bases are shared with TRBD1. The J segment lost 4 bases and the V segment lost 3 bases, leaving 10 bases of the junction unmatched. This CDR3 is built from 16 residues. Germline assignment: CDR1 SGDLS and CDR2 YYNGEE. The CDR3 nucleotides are TGTGCCAGCAGCGGGAGACCACAGGGGGCGCTCTATGGCTACACCTTC. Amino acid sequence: CASSGRPQGALYGYTF.

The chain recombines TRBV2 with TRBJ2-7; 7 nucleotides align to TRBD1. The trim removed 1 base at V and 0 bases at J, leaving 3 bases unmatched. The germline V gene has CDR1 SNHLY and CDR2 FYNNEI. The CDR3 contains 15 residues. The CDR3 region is CASSEDRGHSYEQYF. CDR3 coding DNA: TGTGCCAGCAGTGAAGACAGGGGACACTCCTACGAGCAGTACTTC.

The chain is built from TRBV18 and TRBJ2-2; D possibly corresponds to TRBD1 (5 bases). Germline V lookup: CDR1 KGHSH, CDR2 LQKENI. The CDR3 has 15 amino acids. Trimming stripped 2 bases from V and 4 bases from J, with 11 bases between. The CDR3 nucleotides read TGTGCCAGCTCACCAGAGGCAGGGCGCACCGGGGAGCTGTTTTTT. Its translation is CASSPEAGRTGELFF.

The CDR3 DNA is TGTGCCAGCAGCTTGGCGGGACTCCGTGGTGGGGGGGAGCTGTTTTTT. This gives the protein CASSLAGLRGGGELFF. The V and J genes are TRBV5-6 and TRBJ2-2, with D possibly being TRBD2 (6 bases). The germline gives CDR1 SGHDT, CDR2 YYEEEE. This CDR3 has 16 residues. V dropped 0 bases and J dropped 8 bases, with 17 bases sitting between them.

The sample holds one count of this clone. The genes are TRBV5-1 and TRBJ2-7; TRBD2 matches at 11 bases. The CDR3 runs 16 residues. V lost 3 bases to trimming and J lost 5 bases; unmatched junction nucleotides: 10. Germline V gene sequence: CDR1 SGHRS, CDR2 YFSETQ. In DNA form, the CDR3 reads TGCGCCAGCAGCTCCGGGACTAGCGGAGTCCGCCACGAGCAGTACTTC. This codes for CASSSGTSGVRHEQYF. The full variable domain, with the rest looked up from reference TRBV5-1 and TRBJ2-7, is KAGVTQTPRYLIKTRGQQVTLSCSPISGHRSVSWYQQTPGQGLQFLFEYFSETQRNKGNFPGRFSGRQFSNSRSEMNVSTLELGDSALYLCASSSGTSGVRHEQYFGPGTRLTVT.

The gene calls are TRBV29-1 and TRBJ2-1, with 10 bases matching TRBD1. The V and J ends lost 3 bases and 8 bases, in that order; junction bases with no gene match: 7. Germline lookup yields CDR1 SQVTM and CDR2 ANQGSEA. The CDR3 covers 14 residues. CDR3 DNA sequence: TGCAGCGTTGACGCCGGGACAGGGGTCGATGAGCAGTTCTTC. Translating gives CSVDAGTGVDEQFF.

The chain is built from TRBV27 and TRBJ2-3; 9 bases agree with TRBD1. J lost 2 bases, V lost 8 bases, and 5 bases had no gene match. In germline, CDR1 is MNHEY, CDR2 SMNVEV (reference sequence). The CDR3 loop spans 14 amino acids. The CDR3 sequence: CASRRDRVTDTQYF. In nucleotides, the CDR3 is TGTGCCAGCCGGAGGGACAGGGTCACAGATACGCAGTATTTT.

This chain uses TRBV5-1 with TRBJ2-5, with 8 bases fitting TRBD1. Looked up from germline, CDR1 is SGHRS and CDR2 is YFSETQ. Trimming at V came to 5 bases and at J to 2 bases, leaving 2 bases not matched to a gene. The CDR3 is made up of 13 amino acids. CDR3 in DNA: TGCGCCAGCAGAGGGACAGGTCAAGAGACCCAGTACTTC. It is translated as CASRGTGQETQYF.

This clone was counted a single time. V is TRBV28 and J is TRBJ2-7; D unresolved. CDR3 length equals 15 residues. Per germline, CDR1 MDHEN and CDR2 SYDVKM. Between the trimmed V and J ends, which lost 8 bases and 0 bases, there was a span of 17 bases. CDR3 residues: CASLRLRSFSYEQYF. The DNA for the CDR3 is TGTGCCAGCCTTCGGTTGCGGTCCTTCTCCTACGAGCAGTACTTC.